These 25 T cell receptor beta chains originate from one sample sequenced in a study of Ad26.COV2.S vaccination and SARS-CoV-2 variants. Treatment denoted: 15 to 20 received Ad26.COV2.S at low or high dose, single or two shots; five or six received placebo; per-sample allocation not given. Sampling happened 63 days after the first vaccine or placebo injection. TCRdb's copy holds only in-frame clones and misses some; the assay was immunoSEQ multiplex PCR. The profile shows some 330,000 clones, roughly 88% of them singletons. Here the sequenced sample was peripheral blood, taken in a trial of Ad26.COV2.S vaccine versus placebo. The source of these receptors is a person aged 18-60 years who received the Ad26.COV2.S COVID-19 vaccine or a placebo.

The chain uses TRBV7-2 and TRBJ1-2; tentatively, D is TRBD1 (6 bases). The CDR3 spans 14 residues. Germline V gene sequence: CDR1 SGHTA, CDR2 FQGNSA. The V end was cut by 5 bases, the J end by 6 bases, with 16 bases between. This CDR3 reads CASSVLQGFDGYTF. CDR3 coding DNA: TGTGCCAGCAGCGTCCTACAGGGTTTTGATGGCTACACCTTC.

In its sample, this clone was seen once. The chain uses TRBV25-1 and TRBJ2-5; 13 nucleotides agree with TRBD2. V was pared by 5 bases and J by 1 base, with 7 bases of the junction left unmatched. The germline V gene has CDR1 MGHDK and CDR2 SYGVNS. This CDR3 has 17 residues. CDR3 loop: CASSPGLAGEFQETQYF. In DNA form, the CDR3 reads TGTGCCAGCAGTCCCGGACTAGCGGGGGAGTTCCAAGAGACCCAGTACTTC. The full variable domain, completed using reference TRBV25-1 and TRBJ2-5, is EADIYQTPRYLVIGTGKKITLECSQTMGHDKMYWYQQDPGMELHLIHYSYGVNSTEKGDLSSESTVSRIRTEHFPLTLESARPSHTSQYLCASSPGLAGEFQETQYFGPGTRLLVL.

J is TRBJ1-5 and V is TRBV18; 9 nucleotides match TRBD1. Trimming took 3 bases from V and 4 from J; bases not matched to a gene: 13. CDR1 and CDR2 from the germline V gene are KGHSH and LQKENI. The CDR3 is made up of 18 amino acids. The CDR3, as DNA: TGTGCCAGCTCACCCCGCTTCGCTGGACAGGGGATAAATCAGCCCCAGCATTTT. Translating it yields CASSPRFAGQGINQPQHF.

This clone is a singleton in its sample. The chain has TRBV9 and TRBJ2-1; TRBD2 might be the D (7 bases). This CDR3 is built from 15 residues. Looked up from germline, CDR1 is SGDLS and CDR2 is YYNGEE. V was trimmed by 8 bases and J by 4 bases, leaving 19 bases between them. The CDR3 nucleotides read TGTGCCAGTTCCCTAGGAGGGGGGGTTTACAATGAGCAGTTCTTC. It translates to CASSLGGGVYNEQFF.

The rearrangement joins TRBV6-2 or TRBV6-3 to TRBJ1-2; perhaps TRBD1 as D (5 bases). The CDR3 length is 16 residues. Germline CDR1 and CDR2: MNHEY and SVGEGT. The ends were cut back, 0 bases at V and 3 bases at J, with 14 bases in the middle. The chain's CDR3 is CASSYSKRGDYYGYTF. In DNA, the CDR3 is TGTGCCAGCAGTTACTCGAAAAGGGGAGACTACTATGGCTACACCTTC.

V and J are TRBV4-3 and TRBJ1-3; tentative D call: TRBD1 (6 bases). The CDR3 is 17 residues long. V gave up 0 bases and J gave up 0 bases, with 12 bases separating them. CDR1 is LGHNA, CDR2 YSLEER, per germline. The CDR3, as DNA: TGCGCCAGCAGCCAAGAAGGGGGGGGCTTCTCTGGAAACACCATATATTTT. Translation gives CASSQEGGGFSGNTIYF.

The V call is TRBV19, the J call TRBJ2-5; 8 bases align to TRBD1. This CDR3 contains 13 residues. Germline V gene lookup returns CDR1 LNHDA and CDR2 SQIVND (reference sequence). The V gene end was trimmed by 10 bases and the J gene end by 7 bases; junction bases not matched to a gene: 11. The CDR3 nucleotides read TGTGCCACTCGGACAGGGAGTTCGGGGACCCAGTACTTC. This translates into CATRTGSSGTQYF.

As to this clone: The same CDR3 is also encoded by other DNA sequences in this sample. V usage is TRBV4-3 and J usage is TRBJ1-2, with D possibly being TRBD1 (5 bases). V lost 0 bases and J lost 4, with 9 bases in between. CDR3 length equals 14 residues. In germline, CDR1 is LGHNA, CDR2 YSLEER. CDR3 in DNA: TGCGCCAGCAGCCAAGAAGGGGAGGTCTATGGCTACACCTTC. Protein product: CASSQEGEVYGYTF.

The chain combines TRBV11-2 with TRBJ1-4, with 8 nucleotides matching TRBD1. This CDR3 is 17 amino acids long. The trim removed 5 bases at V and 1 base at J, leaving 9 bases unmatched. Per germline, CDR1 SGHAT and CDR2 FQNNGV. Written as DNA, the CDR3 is TGTGCCAGCAGCCCTCCAGGACAGGGACTAACTAATGAAAAACTGTTTTTT. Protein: CASSPPGQGLTNEKLFF.

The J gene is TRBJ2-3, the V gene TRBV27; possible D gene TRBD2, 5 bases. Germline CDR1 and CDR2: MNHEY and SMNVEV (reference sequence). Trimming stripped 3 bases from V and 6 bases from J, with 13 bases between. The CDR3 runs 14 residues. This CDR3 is CASSFRGPPDTQYF. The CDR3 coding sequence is TGTGCCAGCAGTTTTCGCGGGCCTCCGGATACGCAGTATTTT.

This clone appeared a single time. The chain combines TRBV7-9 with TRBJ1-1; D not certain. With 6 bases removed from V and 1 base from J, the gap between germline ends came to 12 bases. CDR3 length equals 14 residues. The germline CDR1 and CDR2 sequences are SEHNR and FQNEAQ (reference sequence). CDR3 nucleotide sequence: TGTGCCAGCAGACTGGGTGTTTGGAACACTGAAGCTTTCTTT. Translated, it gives CASRLGVWNTEAFF.

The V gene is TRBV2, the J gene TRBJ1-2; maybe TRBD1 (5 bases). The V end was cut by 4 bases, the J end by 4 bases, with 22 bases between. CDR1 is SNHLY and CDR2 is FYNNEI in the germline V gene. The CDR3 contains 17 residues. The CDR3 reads CASSASGIDGSIYGYTF. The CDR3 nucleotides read TGTGCCAGCAGTGCATCAGGGATAGACGGTTCCATCTATGGCTACACCTTC. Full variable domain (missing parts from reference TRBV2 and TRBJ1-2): EPEVTQTPSHQVTQMGQEVILRCVPISNHLYFYWYRQILGQKVEFLVSFYNNEISEKSEIFDDQFSVERPDGSNFTLKIRSTKLEDSAMYFCASSASGIDGSIYGYTFGSGTRLTVV.

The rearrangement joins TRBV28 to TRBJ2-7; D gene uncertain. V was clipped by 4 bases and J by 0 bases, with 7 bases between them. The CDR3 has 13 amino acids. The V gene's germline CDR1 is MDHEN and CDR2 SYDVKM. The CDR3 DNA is TGTGCCAGCAGTTACAAGAGCTCCTACGAGCAGTACGTC. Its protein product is CASSYKSSYEQYV.

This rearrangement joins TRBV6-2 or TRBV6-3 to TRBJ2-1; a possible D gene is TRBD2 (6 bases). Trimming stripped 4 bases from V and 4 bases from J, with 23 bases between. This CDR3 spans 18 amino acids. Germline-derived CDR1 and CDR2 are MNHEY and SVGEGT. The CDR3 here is CASSLIRRKPSAYNEQFF. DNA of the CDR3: TGTGCCAGCAGTTTGATTAGGAGAAAACCTAGCGCTTACAATGAGCAGTTCTTC.

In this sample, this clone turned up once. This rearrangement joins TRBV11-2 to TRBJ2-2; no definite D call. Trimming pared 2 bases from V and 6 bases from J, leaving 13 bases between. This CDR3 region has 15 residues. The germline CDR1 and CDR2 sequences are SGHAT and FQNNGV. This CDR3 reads CASSLRAGQSGELFF. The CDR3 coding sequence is TGTGCCAGCAGCTTACGGGCAGGCCAATCCGGGGAGCTGTTTTTT.

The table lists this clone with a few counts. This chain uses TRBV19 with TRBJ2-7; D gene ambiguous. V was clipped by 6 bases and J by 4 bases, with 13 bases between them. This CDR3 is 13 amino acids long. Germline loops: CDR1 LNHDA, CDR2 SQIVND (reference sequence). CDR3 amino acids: CASRPGSPYEQYV. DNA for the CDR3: TGTGCCAGTAGACCGGGCTCACCTTACGAGCAGTACGTC.

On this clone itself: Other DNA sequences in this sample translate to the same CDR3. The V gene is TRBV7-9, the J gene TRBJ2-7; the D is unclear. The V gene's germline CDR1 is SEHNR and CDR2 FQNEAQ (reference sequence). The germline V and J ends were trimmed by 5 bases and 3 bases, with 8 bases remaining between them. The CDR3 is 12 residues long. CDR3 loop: CASSLQLYEQYF. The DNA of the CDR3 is TGTGCCAGCAGCCTTCAGCTCTACGAGCAGTACTTC. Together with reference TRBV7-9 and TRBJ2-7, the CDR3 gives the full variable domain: DTGVSQNPRHKITKRGQNVTFRCDPISEHNRLYWYRQTLGQGPEFLTYFQNEAQLEKSRLLSDRFSAERPKGSFSTLEIQRTEQGDSAMYLCASSLQLYEQYFGPGTRLTVT.

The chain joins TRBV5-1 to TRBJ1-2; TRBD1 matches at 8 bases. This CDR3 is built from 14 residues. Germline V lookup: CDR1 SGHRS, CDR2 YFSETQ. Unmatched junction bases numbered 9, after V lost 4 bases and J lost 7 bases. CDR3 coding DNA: TGCGCCAGCAGCAAGGACAGGGCGATGGGTGGCTACACCTTC. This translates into CASSKDRAMGGYTF.

The chain's CDR3 is CASKDTQYF. CDR3 coding DNA: TGTGCCAGCAAGGATACGCAGTATTTT. The chain couples TRBV9 to TRBJ2-3; D unresolved. V lost 6 bases to trimming and J lost 6 bases, with 2 bases between them. Germline V gene data show CDR1 as SGDLS and CDR2 as YYNGEE. The CDR3 length is 9 residues.

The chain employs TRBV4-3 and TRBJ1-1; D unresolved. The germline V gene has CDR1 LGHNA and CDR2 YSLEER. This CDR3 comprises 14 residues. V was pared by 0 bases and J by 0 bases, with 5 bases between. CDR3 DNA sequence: TGCGCCAGCAGCCAAGAAACCATGAACACTGAAGCTTTCTTT. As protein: CASSQETMNTEAFF.

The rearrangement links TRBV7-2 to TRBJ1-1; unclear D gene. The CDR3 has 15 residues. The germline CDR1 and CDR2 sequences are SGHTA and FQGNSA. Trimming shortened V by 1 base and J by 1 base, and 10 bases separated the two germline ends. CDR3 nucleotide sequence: TGTGCCAGCAGCTTAGACGGCCTATCGAACACTGAAGCTTTCTTT. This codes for CASSLDGLSNTEAFF.

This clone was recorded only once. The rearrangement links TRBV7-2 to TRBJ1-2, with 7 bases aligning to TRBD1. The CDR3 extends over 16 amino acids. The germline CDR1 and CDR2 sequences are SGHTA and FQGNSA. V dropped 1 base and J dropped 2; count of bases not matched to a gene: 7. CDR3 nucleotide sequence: TGTGCCAGCAGCTTAGAGGCAGGGGGAGGAAACTATGGCTACACCTTC. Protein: CASSLEAGGGNYGYTF.

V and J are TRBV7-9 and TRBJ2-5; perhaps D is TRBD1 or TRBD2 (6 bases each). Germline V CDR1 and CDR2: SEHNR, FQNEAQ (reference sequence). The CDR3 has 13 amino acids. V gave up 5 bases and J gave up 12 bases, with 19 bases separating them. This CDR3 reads CASSNRQDYPEYF. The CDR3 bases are TGTGCCAGCAGCAACCGACAGGACTACCCGGAGTACTTC.

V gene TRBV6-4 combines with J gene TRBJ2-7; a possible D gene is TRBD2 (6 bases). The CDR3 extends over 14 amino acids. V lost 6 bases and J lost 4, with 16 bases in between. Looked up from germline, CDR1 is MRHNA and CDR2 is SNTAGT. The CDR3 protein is CASSAGPPRYEQYF. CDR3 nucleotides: TGTGCCAGCAGCGCGGGACCCCCTAGGTACGAGCAGTACTTC.

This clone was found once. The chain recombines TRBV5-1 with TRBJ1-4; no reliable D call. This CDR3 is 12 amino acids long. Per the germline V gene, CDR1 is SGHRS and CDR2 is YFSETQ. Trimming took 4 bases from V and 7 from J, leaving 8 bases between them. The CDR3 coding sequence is TGCGCCAGCAGCCCTGACACTGAAAAACTGTTTTTT. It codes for CASSPDTEKLFF. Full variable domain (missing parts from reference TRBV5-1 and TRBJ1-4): KAGVTQTPRYLIKTRGQQVTLSCSPISGHRSVSWYQQTPGQGLQFLFEYFSETQRNKGNFPGRFSGRQFSNSRSEMNVSTLELGDSALYLCASSPDTEKLFFGSGTQLSVL.